The rows below give T cell receptor beta chains drawn from one sample of a study of cytomegalovirus exposure and HLA in healthy donors. TCRdb's table, derived via immunoSEQ multiplex PCR, lists solely in-frame clones and lacks some. The data show under 150,000 clones, roughly four fifths seen once. Sequences were obtained from PBMCs. These TCRs come from a woman aged 55-70 years in good health and CMV-seronegative. Each CDR3 is given with its conserved first and last residue. Fields, in order: J gene, clone size, D gene, V gene, CDR3 protein, CDR3 DNA. D genes are given only for firm matches. Size tells how often a clone was seen (once, few, many) or the class of an expanded clone, and some rows leave it out.

>TRBJ2-1|-|-|TRBV7-6
CASSPRDNEQFF
TGTGCCAGCAGCCCCCGGGACAATGAGCAGTTCTTC
>TRBJ2-4|-|TRBD2|TRBV7-9
CASSFNSGSGYF
TGTGCCAGCAGCTTCAATAGCGGGAGTGGTTACTTC
>TRBJ2-1|few|TRBD1|TRBV2
CASQRGQGNNEQFF
TGTGCCAGCCAGAGGGGACAGGGGAACAATGAGCAGTTCTTC
>TRBJ2-1|once|TRBD2|TRBV7-2
CASSSPGLAGGINEQFF
TGTGCCAGCAGCTCCCCGGGACTAGCGGGGGGGATCAATGAGCAGTTCTTC
>TRBJ2-5|-|-|TRBV7-2
CASSSGETQYF
TGTGCCAGCAGCTCAGGGGAGACCCAGTACTTC
>TRBJ1-2|-|-|TRBV12-5
CASGSIYFGSRGGYTF
TGTGCTAGTGGTTCGATATATTTCGGGTCCAGAGGGGGCTACACCTTC
>TRBJ1-1|-|-|TRBV27
CASSPSGSLMNTEAFF
TGTGCCAGCAGTCCTTCAGGGTCGCTCATGAACACTGAAGCTTTCTTT
>TRBJ2-6|-|-|TRBV2
CASRGQSSGANVLTF
TGTGCCAGCAGGGGCCAAAGCTCTGGGGCCAACGTCCTGACTTTC
>TRBJ2-1|-|-|TRBV18
CASSPPGGLLAYNEQFF
TGTGCCAGCTCACCACCGGGGGGACTCCTGGCCTACAATGAGCAGTTCTTC
>TRBJ2-2|-|TRBD2|TRBV28
CASSRLAGGPRNTGELFF
TGTGCCAGCAGTCGACTAGCGGGGGGGCCGAGGAACACCGGGGAGCTGTTTTTT
>TRBJ2-3|-|-|TRBV28
CASKRGGGFVTDTQYF
TGTGCCAGCAAGAGGGGCGGGGGCTTCGTCACAGATACGCAGTATTTT
>TRBJ2-1|-|TRBD2|TRBV30
CAGHLGLAEHSYNEQFF
TGTGCCGGCCACCTGGGACTAGCGGAACACTCCTACAATGAGCAGTTCTTC
>TRBJ1-5|few|-|TRBV6-6
CASSPGGGNQPQHF
TGTGCCAGCAGTCCCGGGGGGGGAAATCAGCCCCAGCATTTT
>TRBJ1-2|-|-|TRBV10-2
CASSESSGTYYGYTF
TGCGCCAGCAGTGAGTCGTCGGGGACATACTATGGCTACACCTTC
>TRBJ2-7|-|TRBD1|TRBV5-4
CASSLDGGQGFEQYF
TGTGCCAGCAGCTTGGACGGGGGACAGGGGTTTGAGCAGTACTTC
>TRBJ2-7|once|-|TRBV18
CASSQTLGSSYEQYF
TGTGCCAGCTCGCAGACACTAGGGTCCTCCTACGAGCAGTACTTC
>TRBJ2-7|-|-|TRBV4-2
CASSSPLGPSYEQYF
TGTGCCAGCAGCTCTCCATTGGGGCCCTCCTACGAGCAGTACTTC
>TRBJ2-1|few|-|TRBV9
CASSVVSSSYNEQFF
TGTGCCAGCAGCGTAGTGTCGAGCTCCTACAATGAGCAGTTCTTC
>TRBJ2-7|-|-|TRBV7-9
CASSRAGGAPHEQYF
TGTGCCAGCAGCCGGGCGGGCGGCGCTCCCCACGAGCAGTACTTC
>TRBJ2-1|few|TRBD1|TRBV6-5
CASSYPGTGGFYEQFF
TGTGCCAGCAGTTATCCCGGGACAGGGGGCTTCTATGAGCAGTTCTTC
>TRBJ2-1|-|TRBD2|TRBV7-9
CASSFQDLAGHEQFF
TGTGCCAGCAGCTTCCAGGACTTAGCGGGACATGAGCAGTTCTTC
>TRBJ2-5|-|-|TRBV19
CAFLREGHQKRLQETQYF
TGTGCCTTCCTAAGGGAGGGACACCAGAAAAGATTACAAGAGACCCAGTACTTC
>TRBJ1-1|-|-|TRBV6-4
CASSASTGNTEAFF
TGTGCCAGCAGTGCTTCTACGGGAAACACTGAAGCTTTCTTT
>TRBJ1-2|-|-|TRBV6-6
CASSYSTRNYGYTF
TGTGCCAGCAGTTACTCGACCAGGAACTATGGCTACACCTTC
>TRBJ2-2|-|TRBD2|TRBV6-6
CASRASGGASGELFF
TGTGCCAGCAGAGCTAGCGGGGGGGCATCCGGGGAGCTGTTTTTT
>TRBJ2-7|-|TRBD1|TRBV18
CASAPGTGSEQYF
TGTGCCAGCGCACCCGGGACAGGGAGCGAGCAGTACTTC
>TRBJ1-5|-|TRBD1|TRBV6-1
CASSGDRVSQPQHF
TGTGCCAGCAGTGGGGACAGGGTGTCACAGCCCCAGCATTTT
>TRBJ1-3|few|-|TRBV2
CASSGRDPSSGNTIYF
TGTGCCAGCAGTGGACGGGATCCGAGCTCTGGAAACACCATATATTTT